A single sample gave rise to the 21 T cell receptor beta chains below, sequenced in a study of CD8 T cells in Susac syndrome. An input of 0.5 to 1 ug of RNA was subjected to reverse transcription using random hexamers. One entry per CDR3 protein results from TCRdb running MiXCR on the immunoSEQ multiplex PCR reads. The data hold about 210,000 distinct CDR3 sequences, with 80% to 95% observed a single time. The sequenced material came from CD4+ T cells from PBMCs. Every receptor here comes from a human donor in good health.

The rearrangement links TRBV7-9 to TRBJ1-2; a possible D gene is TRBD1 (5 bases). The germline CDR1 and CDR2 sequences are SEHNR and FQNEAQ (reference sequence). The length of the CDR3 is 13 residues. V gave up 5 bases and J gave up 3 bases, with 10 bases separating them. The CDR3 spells CASSHRGDYGYTF. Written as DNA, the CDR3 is TGTGCCAGCAGCCACCGGGGGGACTATGGCTACACCTTC.

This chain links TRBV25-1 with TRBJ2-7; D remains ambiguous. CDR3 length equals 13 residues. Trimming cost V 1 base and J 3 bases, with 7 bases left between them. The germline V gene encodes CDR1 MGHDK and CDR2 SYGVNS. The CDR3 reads CASSESLSYEQYF. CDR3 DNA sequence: TGTGCCAGCAGTGAATCTCTCAGCTACGAGCAGTACTTC.

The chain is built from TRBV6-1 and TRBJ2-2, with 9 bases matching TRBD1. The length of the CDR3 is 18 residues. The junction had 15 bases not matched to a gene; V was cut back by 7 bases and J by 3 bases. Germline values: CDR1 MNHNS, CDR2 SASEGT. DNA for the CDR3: TGTGCCAGCAACTCCCTCACAGGGGGCGCGTTCCACACCGGGGAGCTGTTTTTT. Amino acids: CASNSLTGGAFHTGELFF.

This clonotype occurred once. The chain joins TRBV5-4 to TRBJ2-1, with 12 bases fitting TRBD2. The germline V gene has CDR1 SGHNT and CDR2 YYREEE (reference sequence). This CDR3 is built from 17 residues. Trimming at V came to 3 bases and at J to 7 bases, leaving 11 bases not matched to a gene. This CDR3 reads CASSSPRLAGEGNEQFF. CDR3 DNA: TGTGCCAGCAGCTCCCCAAGACTAGCGGGGGAGGGGAATGAGCAGTTCTTC. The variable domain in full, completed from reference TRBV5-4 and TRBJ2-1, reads ETGVTQSPTHLIKTRGQQVTLRCSSQSGHNTVSWYQQALGQGPQFIFQYYREEENGRGNFPPRFSGLQFPNYSSELNVNALELDDSALYLCASSSPRLAGEGNEQFFGPGTRLTVL.

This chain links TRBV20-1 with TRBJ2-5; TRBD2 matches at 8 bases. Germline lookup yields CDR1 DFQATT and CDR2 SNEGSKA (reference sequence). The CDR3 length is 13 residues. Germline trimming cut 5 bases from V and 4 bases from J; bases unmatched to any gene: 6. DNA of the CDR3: TGCAGTGCTCCTAGAGCGGGGGCAGAGACCCAGTACTTC. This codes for CSAPRAGAETQYF.

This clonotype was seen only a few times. DNA for the CDR3: TGTGCCAGCAGCACGGATAGCACAGATACGCAGTATTTT. As protein: CASSTDSTDTQYF. The chain recombines TRBV3-1 with TRBJ2-3; D gene unclear. Deletions cut 5 bases from V and 0 bases from J, with 6 bases between. The CDR3 has 13 residues. CDR1 is LGHDT, CDR2 YNNKEL, per germline (reference sequence).

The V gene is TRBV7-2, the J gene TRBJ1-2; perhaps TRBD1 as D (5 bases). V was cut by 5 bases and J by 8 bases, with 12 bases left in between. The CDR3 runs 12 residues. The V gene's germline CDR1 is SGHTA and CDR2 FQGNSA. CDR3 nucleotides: TGTGCCAGCAGCACCGGGACCTACGGCTACACCTTC. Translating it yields CASSTGTYGYTF.

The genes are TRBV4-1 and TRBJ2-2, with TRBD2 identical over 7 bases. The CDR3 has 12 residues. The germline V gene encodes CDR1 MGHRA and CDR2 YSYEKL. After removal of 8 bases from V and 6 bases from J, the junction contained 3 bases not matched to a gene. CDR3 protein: CASGGDAGELFF. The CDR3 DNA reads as TGCGCCAGCGGGGGGGACGCCGGGGAGCTGTTTTTT.

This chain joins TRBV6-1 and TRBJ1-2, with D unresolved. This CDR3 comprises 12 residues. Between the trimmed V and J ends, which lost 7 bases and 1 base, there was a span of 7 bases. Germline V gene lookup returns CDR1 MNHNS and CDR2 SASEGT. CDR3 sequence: CASTFSNYGYTF. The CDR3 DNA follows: TGTGCCAGCACCTTCAGTAACTATGGCTACACCTTC.

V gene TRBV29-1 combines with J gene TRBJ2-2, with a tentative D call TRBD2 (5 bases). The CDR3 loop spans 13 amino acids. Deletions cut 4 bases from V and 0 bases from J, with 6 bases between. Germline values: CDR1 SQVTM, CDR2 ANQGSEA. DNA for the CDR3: TGCAGCGTTGCGAGGGCGAACACCGGGGAGCTGTTTTTT. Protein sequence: CSVARANTGELFF.

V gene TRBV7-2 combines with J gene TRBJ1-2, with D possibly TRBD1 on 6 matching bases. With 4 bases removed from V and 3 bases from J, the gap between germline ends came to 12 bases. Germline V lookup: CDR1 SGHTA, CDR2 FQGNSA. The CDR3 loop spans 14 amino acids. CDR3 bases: TGTGCCAGCAGCTCCTACAGGGTTCACTATGGCTACACCTTC. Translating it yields CASSSYRVHYGYTF. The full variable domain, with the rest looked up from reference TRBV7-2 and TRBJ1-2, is GAGVSQSPSNKVTEKGKDVELRCDPISGHTALYWYRQSLGQGLEFLIYFQGNSAPDKSGLPSDRFSAERTGGSVSTLTIQRTQQEDSAVYLCASSSYRVHYGYTFGSGTRLTVV.

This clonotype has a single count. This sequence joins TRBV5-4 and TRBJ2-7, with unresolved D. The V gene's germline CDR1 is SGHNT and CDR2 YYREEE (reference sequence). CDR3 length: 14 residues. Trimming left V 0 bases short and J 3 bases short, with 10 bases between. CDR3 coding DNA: TGTGCCAGCAGCTTGGAACCAGACAACTACGAGCAGTACTTC. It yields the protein CASSLEPDNYEQYF.

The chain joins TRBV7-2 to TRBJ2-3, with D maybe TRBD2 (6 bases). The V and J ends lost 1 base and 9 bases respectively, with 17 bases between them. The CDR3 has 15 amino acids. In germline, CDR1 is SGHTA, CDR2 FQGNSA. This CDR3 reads CASSLGLAARGTQYF. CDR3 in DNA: TGTGCCAGCAGCTTAGGACTCGCGGCTCGGGGGACGCAGTATTTT.

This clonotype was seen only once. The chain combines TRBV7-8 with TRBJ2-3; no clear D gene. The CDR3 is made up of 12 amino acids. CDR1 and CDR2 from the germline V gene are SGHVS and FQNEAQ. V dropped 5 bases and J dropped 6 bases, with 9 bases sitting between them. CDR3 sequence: CASSQIGDTQYF. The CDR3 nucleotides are TGTGCCAGCAGCCAGATCGGGGATACGCAGTATTTT.

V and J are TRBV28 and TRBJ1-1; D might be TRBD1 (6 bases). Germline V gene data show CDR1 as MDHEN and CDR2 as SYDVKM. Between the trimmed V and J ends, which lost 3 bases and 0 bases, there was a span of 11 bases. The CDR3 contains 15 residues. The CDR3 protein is CASSFVRGLNTEAFF. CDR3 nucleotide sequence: TGTGCCAGCAGTTTTGTCAGGGGATTGAACACTGAAGCTTTCTTT.

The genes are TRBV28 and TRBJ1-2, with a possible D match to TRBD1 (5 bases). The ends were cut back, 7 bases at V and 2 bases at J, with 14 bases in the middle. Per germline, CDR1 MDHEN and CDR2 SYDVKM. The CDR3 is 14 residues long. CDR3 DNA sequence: TGTGCCAGCAATCCCCTCGACAGAAACTATGGCTACACCTTC. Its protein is CASNPLDRNYGYTF.

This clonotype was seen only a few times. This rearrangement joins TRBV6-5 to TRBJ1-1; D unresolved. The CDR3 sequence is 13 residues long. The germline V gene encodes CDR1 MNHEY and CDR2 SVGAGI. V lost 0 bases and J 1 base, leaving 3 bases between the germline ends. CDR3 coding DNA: TGTGCCAGCAGTTACTCGACGAACACTGAAGCTTTCTTT. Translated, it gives CASSYSTNTEAFF.

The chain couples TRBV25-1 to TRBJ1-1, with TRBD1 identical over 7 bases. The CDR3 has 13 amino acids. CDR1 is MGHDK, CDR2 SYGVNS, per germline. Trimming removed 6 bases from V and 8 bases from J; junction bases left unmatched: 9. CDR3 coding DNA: TGTGCCAGCAGGGAAGGGGGCGGGACGGAAGCTTTCTTT. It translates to CASREGGGTEAFF.

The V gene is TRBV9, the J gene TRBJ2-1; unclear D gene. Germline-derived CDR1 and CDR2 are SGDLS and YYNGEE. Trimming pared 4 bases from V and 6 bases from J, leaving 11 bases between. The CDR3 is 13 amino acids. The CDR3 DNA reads TGTGCCAGCAGCACGAGACGAGGCAATGAGCAGTTCTTC. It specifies CASSTRRGNEQFF.

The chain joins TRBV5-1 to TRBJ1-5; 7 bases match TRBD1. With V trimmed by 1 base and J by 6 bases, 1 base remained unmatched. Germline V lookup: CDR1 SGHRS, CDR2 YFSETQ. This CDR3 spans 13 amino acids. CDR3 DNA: TGCGCCAGCAGCTTGACAGGGGTTCAGCCCCAGCATTTT. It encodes CASSLTGVQPQHF. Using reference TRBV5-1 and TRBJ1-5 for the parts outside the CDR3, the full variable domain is KAGVTQTPRYLIKTRGQQVTLSCSPISGHRSVSWYQQTPGQGLQFLFEYFSETQRNKGNFPGRFSGRQFSNSRSEMNVSTLELGDSALYLCASSLTGVQPQHFGDGTRLSIL.

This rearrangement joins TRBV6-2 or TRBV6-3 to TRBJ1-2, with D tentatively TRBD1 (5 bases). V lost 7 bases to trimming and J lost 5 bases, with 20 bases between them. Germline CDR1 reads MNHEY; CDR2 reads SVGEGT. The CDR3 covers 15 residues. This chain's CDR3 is CASTSGGTAVYGYTF. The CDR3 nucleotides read TGTGCCAGCACCTCAGGAGGGACGGCGGTTTATGGCTACACCTTC.